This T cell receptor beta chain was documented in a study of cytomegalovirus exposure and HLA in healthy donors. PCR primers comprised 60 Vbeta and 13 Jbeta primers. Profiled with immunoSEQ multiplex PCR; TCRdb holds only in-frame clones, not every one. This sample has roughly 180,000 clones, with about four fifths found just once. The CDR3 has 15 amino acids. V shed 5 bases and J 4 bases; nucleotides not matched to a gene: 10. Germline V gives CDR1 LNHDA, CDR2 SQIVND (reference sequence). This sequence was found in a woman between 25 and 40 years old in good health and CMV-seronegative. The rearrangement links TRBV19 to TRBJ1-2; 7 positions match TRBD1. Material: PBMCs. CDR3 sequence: CASSPGGPSLYGYTF. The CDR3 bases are TGTGCCAGTAGTCCAGGGGGGCCATCCCTCTATGGCTACACCTTC.